The source of this T cell receptor beta chain is a study of blood T cells in healthy people across ages. Study-level points and caveats: Reliance upon unsorted PBMCs precluded definitive naive versus antigen-experienced comparison. Roughly linearly, TCR beta diversity per million T cells fell as age increased. Not knowing donor CMV status may have confounded expanded clonotype changes.

A word on this clonotype: The antigen remains undetermined.

With a J-beta primer mix and a sample-barcoded 5' primer, a second PCR ran about 7 to 11 cycles. MiXCR, applied by TCRdb to the 5' RACE reads, yields one record per CDR3 protein. The sample records more than 1,400,000 distinct CDR3 sequences, 40% to 50% being singletons. Germline CDR1 MGHDK, CDR2 SYGVNS. This CDR3 contains 15 residues. Per-sample PBMC isolation yielded at least 6 million cells. The V call is TRBV25-1, the J call TRBJ2-1, with TRBD1 matching 8 bases. The DNA matches TRBJ2-7 better at its end, which makes the J call doubtful. The clonotype originates from a woman aged 18-30 years in good health. Sequencing input: blood. In DNA, the CDR3 is TGTGCCAGCAGTGATGGACAGGGCTCGTTCAATGAGCAGTACTTC. It translates to CASSDGQGSFNEQYF.